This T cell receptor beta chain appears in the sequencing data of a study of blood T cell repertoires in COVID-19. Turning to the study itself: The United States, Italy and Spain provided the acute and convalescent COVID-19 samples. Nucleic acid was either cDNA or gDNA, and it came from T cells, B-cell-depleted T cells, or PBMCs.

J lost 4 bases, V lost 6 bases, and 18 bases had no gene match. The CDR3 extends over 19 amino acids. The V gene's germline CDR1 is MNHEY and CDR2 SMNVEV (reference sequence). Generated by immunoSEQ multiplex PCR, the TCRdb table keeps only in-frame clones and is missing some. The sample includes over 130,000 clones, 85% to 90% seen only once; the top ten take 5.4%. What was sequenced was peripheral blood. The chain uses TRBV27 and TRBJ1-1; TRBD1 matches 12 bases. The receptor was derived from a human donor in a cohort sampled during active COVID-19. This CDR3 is CASSSRLPGTGGEGTEAFF. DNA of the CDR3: TGTGCCAGCAGCAGCAGATTACCCGGGACAGGGGGCGAAGGCACTGAAGCTTTCTTT.